This T cell receptor beta chain was identified in a study of T cell changes during pregnancy in multiple sclerosis. Clones were sequenced by immunoSEQ multiplex PCR, and TCRdb holds only the in-frame ones, with some missing. The table has about 98,000 clones, about 92% seen once; the top ten hold about 2.3%. The germline V gene encodes CDR1 PRHDT and CDR2 FYEKMQ (reference sequence). V shed 0 bases and J shed 2 bases, with 5 bases lying between them. The CDR3 runs 14 residues. The chain recombines TRBV13 with TRBJ2-4; D is uncertain. The sequences come from peripheral blood, collected after pregnancy. The TCR originated in a female donor in good health, enrolled as a control in a pregnancy study. The CDR3 loop reads CASSLGASKNIQYF. The CDR3 bases are TGTGCCAGCAGCTTAGGAGCTTCCAAAAACATTCAGTACTTC.